These 10 T cell receptor beta chains came from one sample sequenced in a study of T cells after somatic rescue of genetic block. Only in-frame clones appear in the TCRdb table, and some are missing; sequencing was by immunoSEQ multiplex PCR. The top ten hold more than 0.075% of the sample, which has 50,000 to 60,000 clones, roughly 96% seen once. Material for sequencing was peripheral blood mononuclear cells (PBMCs). Receptor source: a child less than two years old.

V and J are TRBV10-3 and TRBJ2-7; D may be TRBD1 (6 bases). Germline lookup yields CDR1 ENHRY and CDR2 SYGVKD. This CDR3 region has 12 residues. Between the trimmed V and J ends, which lost 2 bases and 11 bases, there was a span of 13 bases. The DNA for the CDR3 is TGTGCCATCAGTGAGCCTAGACAGGCAGAGTACTTC. Amino acid sequence: CAISEPRQAEYF.

The chain links TRBV28 to TRBJ1-2; D perhaps matches TRBD1 (6 bases). Germline loops: CDR1 MDHEN, CDR2 SYDVKM. V lost 4 bases, J lost 8 bases, and 23 bases lay in between. The CDR3 spans 16 residues. CDR3 sequence reads: CASSSPSSDRSNGYTF. The CDR3 nucleotides are TGTGCCAGCAGTTCCCCTTCCTCCGACAGGTCCAACGGCTACACCTTC.

DNA for the CDR3: TGTGCCAGCAAGGCGGGAGGGCCAGATACGCAGTATTTT. Amino acid sequence: CASKAGGPDTQYF. V is TRBV7-2 and J is TRBJ2-3, with 9 bases matching TRBD2. This CDR3 has 13 residues. With V trimmed by 7 bases and J by 4 bases, 3 bases remained unmatched. Per the germline V gene, CDR1 is SGHTA and CDR2 is FQGNSA.

This clone occurred a few times. This sequence joins TRBV6-1 and TRBJ1-1; TRBD1 might be the D (5 bases). Trimming removed 4 bases at V and 6 bases at J, with 12 bases between. The CDR3 is made up of 13 amino acids. The germline CDR1 and CDR2 sequences are MNHNS and SASEGT. The DNA of the CDR3 is TGTGCCAGCAGTGTACCGGGGCGGGCTGAAGCTTTCTTT. Its protein product is CASSVPGRAEAFF.

This clone was recorded only once. V is TRBV5-1 and J is TRBJ2-7, with D maybe TRBD1 (6 bases). The length of the CDR3 is 15 residues. In germline, CDR1 is SGHRS, CDR2 YFSETQ. The V gene lost 5 bases and the J gene lost 3 bases, with 18 bases spanning the gap. CDR3 bases: TGCGCCAGCAGTCGTCAGGGGCGAATTGGCTACGAGCAGTACTTC. Its translation: CASSRQGRIGYEQYF.

This clone was detected only once. The chain carries TRBV30 and TRBJ1-2; no reliable D call. CDR3 length: 12 residues. Trimming left V 5 bases short and J 2 bases short, with 9 bases between. The germline V gene has CDR1 GTSNPN and CDR2 SVGIG (reference sequence). CDR3 DNA: TGTGCCTGGGGCCTGACAAACTATGGCTACACCTTC. Translation gives CAWGLTNYGYTF.

This chain links TRBV29-1 with TRBJ2-7, with TRBD2 matching over 13 bases. Germline-derived CDR1 and CDR2 are SQVTM and ANQGSEA. The trim removed 7 bases at V and 7 bases at J, leaving 10 bases unmatched. CDR3 length: 14 amino acids. DNA of the CDR3: TGCAGCGCCCAACTAGCGGGAGGGACGGGAGAGCAGTACTTC. This codes for CSAQLAGGTGEQYF.

This clone is a singleton in its sample. The rearrangement joins TRBV29-1 to TRBJ2-6, with D perhaps TRBD1 (6 bases). This CDR3 is built from 14 residues. Trimming took 4 bases from V and 2 from J, leaving 9 bases between them. Germline loops: CDR1 SQVTM, CDR2 ANQGSEA. The CDR3 spells CSVGTVAGANVLTF. Written as DNA, the CDR3 is TGCAGCGTTGGGACAGTTGCTGGGGCCAACGTCCTGACTTTC.

The chain uses TRBV19 and TRBJ2-1; 10 bases match TRBD1. The length of the CDR3 is 16 residues. Germline assignment: CDR1 LNHDA and CDR2 SQIVND (reference sequence). Trimming at V came to 3 bases and at J to 7 bases, leaving 9 bases not matched to a gene. This chain's CDR3 is CASSMGPGQGYNEQFF. The CDR3 region has the DNA TGTGCCAGTAGTATGGGCCCGGGACAGGGGTATAATGAGCAGTTCTTC.

The rearrangement links TRBV29-1 to TRBJ1-2, with 7 bases fitting TRBD1. V trimming: 0 bases; J trimming: 3 bases; junction bases outside the gene matches: 7. Per germline, CDR1 SQVTM and CDR2 ANQGSEA. This CDR3 is 15 amino acids long. The CDR3 DNA follows: TGCAGCGTTGAAGATTACCAAGGGGGCTACTATGGCTACACCTTC. It specifies CSVEDYQGGYYGYTF. Full variable domain (rest looked up from reference TRBV29-1 and TRBJ1-2): SAVISQKPSRDICQRGTSLTIQCQVDSQVTMMFWYRQQPGQSLTLIATANQGSEATYESGFVIDKFPISRPNLTFSTLTVSNMSPEDSSIYLCSVEDYQGGYYGYTFGSGTRLTVV.